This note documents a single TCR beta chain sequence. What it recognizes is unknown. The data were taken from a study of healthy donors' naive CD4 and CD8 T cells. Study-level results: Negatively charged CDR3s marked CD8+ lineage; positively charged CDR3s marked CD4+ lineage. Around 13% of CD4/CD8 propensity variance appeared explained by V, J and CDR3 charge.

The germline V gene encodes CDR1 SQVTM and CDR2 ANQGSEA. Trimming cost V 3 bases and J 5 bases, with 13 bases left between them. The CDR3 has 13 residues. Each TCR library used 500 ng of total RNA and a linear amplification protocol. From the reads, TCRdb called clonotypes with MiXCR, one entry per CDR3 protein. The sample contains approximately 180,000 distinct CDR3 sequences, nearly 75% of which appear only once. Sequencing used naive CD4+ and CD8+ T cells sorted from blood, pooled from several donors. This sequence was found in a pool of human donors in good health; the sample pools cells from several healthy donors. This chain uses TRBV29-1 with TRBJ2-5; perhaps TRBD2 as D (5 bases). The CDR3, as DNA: TGCAGCGTTGACTCGGGGTTCGGGGAGACCCAGTACTTC. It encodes CSVDSGFGETQYF.